The clone carrying this T cell receptor (beta chain) has a handful of counts. The data are from a study of cytomegalovirus exposure and HLA in healthy donors. In the study overall: Earlier findings included roughly 120 million unique TCR beta sequences obtained from about 179 million T cells. From donors who were HLA-typed, an early data release held 80 million to 85 million unique TCRs.

CDR1 and CDR2 from the germline V gene are SGHKS and YYEKEE (reference sequence). V lost 1 base and J 0 bases, leaving 10 bases between the germline ends. The CDR3 is made up of 15 amino acids. The PCR made use of 60 Vbeta and 13 Jbeta primers. Some clones are missing from TCRdb's copy, which holds only in-frame ones; the method was immunoSEQ multiplex PCR. The sample records approximately 130,000 clones, roughly three quarters being singletons. This TCR was recovered from a woman in her thirties or forties in good health and CMV-seronegative. The rearrangement uses TRBV5-5 and TRBJ1-1, with D perhaps matching TRBD1 (5 bases). Specimen: PBMCs. CDR3 DNA: TGTGCCAGCAGCTTGTGGAAGACAGTGAACACTGAAGCTTTCTTT. Its protein product is CASSLWKTVNTEAFF.